The 16 T cell receptor beta chains in this list originate from one sample, sequenced in a study of blood T cell repertoires in COVID-19. Assay: immunoSEQ multiplex PCR; the TCRdb copy retains only in-frame clones and omits some. The data contain around 230,000 clones, just under 85% of them seen just once; the ten biggest clones take up around 16%. Sequences were obtained from PBMCs or T cells enriched from blood (not recorded which). These receptors were collected from a man between 35 and 55 years old who had recovered from COVID-19.

The chain joins TRBV19 to TRBJ2-3; TRBD2 agrees at 8 bases. Germline V lookup: CDR1 LNHDA, CDR2 SQIVND (reference sequence). Trimming at V came to 3 bases and at J to 4 bases, leaving 9 bases not matched to a gene. The CDR3 runs 16 residues. In DNA, the CDR3 is TGTGCCAGTAGTATTTTTCCGGGGGGGCCAGCAGATACGCAGTATTTT. Translation: CASSIFPGGPADTQYF. The full variable domain, its missing parts supplied by reference TRBV19 and TRBJ2-3, is DGGITQSPKYLFRKEGQNVTLSCEQNLNHDAMYWYRQDPGQGLRLIYYSQIVNDFQKGDIAEGYSVSREKKESFPLTVTSAQKNPTAFYLCASSIFPGGPADTQYFGPGTRLTVL.

CDR3 DNA: TGTGCCAGCAGTTCACCAGGGGGTAGGGCGAACACTGAAGCTTTCTTT. Amino acids: CASSSPGGRANTEAFF. V and J are TRBV6-5 and TRBJ1-1; 7 positions match TRBD1. Germline-derived CDR1 and CDR2 are MNHEY and SVGAGI. The CDR3 length is 16 residues. The J segment lost 1 base and the V segment lost 4 bases, leaving 9 bases of the junction unmatched.

Remarks on this clone: Additional DNA sequences in this sample encode the identical CDR3. The J gene is TRBJ2-5, the V gene TRBV18; maybe TRBD1 (5 bases). CDR3 size: 15 residues. Trimming removed 1 base at V and 4 bases at J, with 13 bases between. CDR1 and CDR2 (germline): KGHSH, LQKENI. For the CDR3, the DNA is TGTGCCAGCTCACCACGTTCCAGGGTCGGAGAGACCCAGTACTTC. Its translation: CASSPRSRVGETQYF.

The V gene is TRBV3-1 (or the pseudogene TRBV3-2), the J gene TRBJ1-2; TRBD1 matches 8 bases. The CDR3 sequence is 11 residues long. J lost 8 bases, V lost 4 bases, and 0 bases had no gene match. Germline V lookup: CDR1 LGHDT, CDR2 YNNKEL (reference sequence). This CDR3 is CASSPGGGYTF. CDR3 bases: TGTGCCAGCAGCCCAGGGGGCGGCTACACCTTC.

About this clone itself: Other DNA sequences of this sample code for an identical CDR3. This chain links TRBV3-1 (or the pseudogene TRBV3-2) with TRBJ2-5; D gene ambiguous. The germline V gene has CDR1 LGHDT and CDR2 YNNKEL (reference sequence). Deletions cut 1 base from V and 5 bases from J, with 8 bases between. The CDR3 covers 13 residues. In nucleotides, the CDR3 is TGTGCCAGCAGCCAAGGCGAGGCGGAGACCCAGTACTTC. Amino acids: CASSQGEAETQYF.

The chain recombines TRBV6-5 with TRBJ1-2; D remains ambiguous. The germline CDR1 and CDR2 sequences are MNHEY and SVGAGI. The CDR3 spans 13 residues. V lost 6 bases and J lost 9, with 17 bases in between. The CDR3: CASRSSGSNRYTF. As DNA, the CDR3 is TGTGCCAGCAGGTCATCGGGGTCTAATCGCTACACCTTC.

The genes are TRBV18 and TRBJ1-4, with 9 bases fitting TRBD1. The V and J ends lost 8 bases and 7 bases, in that order; junction bases with no gene match: 8. CDR3 length: 14 amino acids. Germline V gene lookup returns CDR1 KGHSH and CDR2 LQKENI. CDR3 region: CASSTGTGFEKLFF. In DNA form, the CDR3 reads TGTGCCAGCAGTACCGGGACAGGGTTTGAAAAACTGTTTTTT.

The chain couples TRBV21-1 to TRBJ2-1; TRBD2 reflects the table's D call only, with no check against the DNA. TRBV21-1 is a recognized pseudogene. CDR3 length: 18 amino acids. The CDR3 sequence is CASSKVSSGGHIDNEQFF. The CDR3 region has the DNA TGTGCCAGCAGCAAAGTGTCTAGCGGGGGGCACATAGACAATGAGCAGTTCTTC.

This clone has a handful of counts. V gene TRBV28 combines with J gene TRBJ1-5; D is undetermined. The CDR3 totals 15 residues. The germline CDR1 and CDR2 sequences are MDHEN and SYDVKM. Trimming shortened V by 7 bases and J by 5 bases, and 18 bases separated the two germline ends. CDR3 nucleotides: TGTGCCAGCACCGTCTCCCCAGGAGGAGATCAGCCCCAGCATTTT. Translating gives CASTVSPGGDQPQHF.

This rearrangement joins TRBV3-1 (or the pseudogene TRBV3-2) to TRBJ2-7; D remains unclear. The CDR3 is 13 residues long. The germline gives CDR1 LGHDT, CDR2 YNNKEL (reference sequence). Trimming removed 3 bases at V and 2 bases at J, with 8 bases between. This CDR3 is CASSQGQAYEQYF. The CDR3 DNA sequence: TGTGCCAGCAGCCAGGGCCAAGCCTACGAGCAGTACTTC.

The chain carries TRBV2 and TRBJ1-1; perhaps TRBD1 as D (6 bases). With 9 bases removed from V and 0 bases from J, the gap between germline ends came to 11 bases. Germline V gene data show CDR1 as SNHLY and CDR2 as FYNNEI. The CDR3 length is 13 residues. As DNA, the CDR3 is TGTGCCAGTGGCAGGGGCATGAACACTGAAGCTTTCTTT. Amino acid sequence: CASGRGMNTEAFF.

The chain has TRBV7-2 and TRBJ1-3; D possibly corresponds to TRBD1 (5 bases). CDR1 and CDR2 from the germline V gene are SGHTA and FQGNSA. This CDR3 has 16 amino acids. Between the trimmed V and J ends, which lost 6 bases and 0 bases, there was a span of 15 bases. CDR3 in DNA: TGTGCCAGCAGTAGAAGCGGGGGGAGCTCTGGAAACACCATATATTTT. Its protein is CASSRSGGSSGNTIYF.

This chain uses TRBV5-4 with TRBJ1-6, with no clear D. V was clipped by 1 base and J by 13 bases, with 9 bases between them. The CDR3 is made up of 12 amino acids. Germline-derived CDR1 and CDR2 are SGHNT and YYREEE (reference sequence). The CDR3 region has the DNA TGTGCCAGCAGCTTGCCTGCGGAGCCCCTCCACTTT. As protein: CASSLPAEPLHF.

The chain employs TRBV10-3 and TRBJ1-2; tentative D call: TRBD1 (6 bases). Looked up from germline, CDR1 is ENHRY and CDR2 is SYGVKD. Between the trimmed V and J ends, which lost 10 bases and 6 bases, there was a span of 15 bases. There are 12 residues in the CDR3. The CDR3 spells CATEGGGNGYTF. The CDR3 nucleotides are TGTGCCACGGAAGGGGGGGGTAATGGCTACACCTTC.

This clone came up once. Written as DNA, the CDR3 is TGTGCCAGCAGTCCCCCGAAGACAGTGACTAACTATGGCTACACCTTC. It specifies CASSPPKTVTNYGYTF. The V call is TRBV6-6, the J call TRBJ1-2; possible D gene TRBD1, 5 bases. V was pared by 5 bases and J by 0 bases, with 16 bases between. The CDR3 consists of 16 residues. Germline V CDR1 and CDR2: MNHNY, SVGAGI (reference sequence).

The chain links TRBV6-2 or TRBV6-3 to TRBJ2-7, with D perhaps matching TRBD2 (5 bases). V gave up 0 bases and J gave up 3 bases, with 12 bases separating them. This CDR3 is built from 15 residues. CDR1 MNHEY and CDR2 SVGEGT come from the germline V gene. The DNA for the CDR3 is TGTGCCAGCAGTTACTCGGAGGAGCCGAACTACGAGCAGTACTTC. This codes for CASSYSEEPNYEQYF.